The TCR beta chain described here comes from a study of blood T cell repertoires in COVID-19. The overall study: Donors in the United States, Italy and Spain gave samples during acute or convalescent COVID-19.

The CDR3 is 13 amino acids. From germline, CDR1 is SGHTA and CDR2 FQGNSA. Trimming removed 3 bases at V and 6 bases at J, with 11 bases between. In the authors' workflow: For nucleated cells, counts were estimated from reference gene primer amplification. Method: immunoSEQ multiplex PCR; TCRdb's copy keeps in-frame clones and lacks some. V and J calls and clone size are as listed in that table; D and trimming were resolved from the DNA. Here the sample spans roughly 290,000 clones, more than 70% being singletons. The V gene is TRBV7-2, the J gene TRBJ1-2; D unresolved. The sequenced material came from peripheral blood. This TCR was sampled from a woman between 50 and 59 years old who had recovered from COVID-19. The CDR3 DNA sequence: TGTGCCAGCAGCTTTCGTGCGTCTGATGGCTACACCTTC. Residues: CASSFRASDGYTF. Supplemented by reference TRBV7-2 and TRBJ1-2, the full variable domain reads GAGVSQSPSNKVTEKGKDVELRCDPISGHTALYWYRQSLGQGLEFLIYFQGNSAPDKSGLPSDRFSAERTGGSVSTLTIQRTQQEDSAVYLCASSFRASDGYTFGSGTRLTVV.